This is a list of T cell receptor beta chains from one sample in a study of blood T cell repertoires in COVID-19. TCRdb's copy holds only in-frame clones and misses some; the assay was immunoSEQ multiplex PCR. The top ten clones hold 1.3% of a sample with just under 300,000 clones, about 87% of them seen once. Sequencing was performed on peripheral blood. These receptor sequences come from a man aged 65-85 years with acute or convalescent COVID-19. Each CDR3 is given without its conserved first and last residue.

V gene	J gene	CDR3 protein
TRBV28	TRBJ1-5	ASSYGQGKYSNQPQH
TRBV20-1	TRBJ2-7	SASPGFYEQY
TRBV28	TRBJ2-7	ASQTGGRPTSSEN
TRBV7-2	TRBJ2-2	ASSLVGTSGHGELF
TRBV7-4	TRBJ1-1	ASSVPRDRAEGGAF
TRBV28	TRBJ1-1	ASSLLAGASAEAF
TRBV3-1/TRBV3-2	TRBJ2-5	ASSQGAGKDQETQY
TRBV29-1	TRBJ1-5	SVGTGRVNQPQH
TRBV9	TRBJ2-3	ASSVVREDTQY
TRBV28	TRBJ1-1	ASSLYGTVFEAF
TRBV7-9	TRBJ1-5	ASSPTGDQPQH
TRBV28	TRBJ1-4	ASSLYGSSREKLF
TRBV5-4	TRBJ1-1	ASSFSGQGGTEAF
TRBV6-2/TRBV6-3	TRBJ2-5	ASSKVGGTAIQETQY
TRBV5-1	TRBJ2-7	ASRAAGSGYEQY
TRBV7-2	TRBJ1-3	AGTTGTGGNTIY
TRBV5-1	TRBJ2-5	ASSPTGRQETQY
TRBV10-3	TRBJ2-1	AISELGTGLNEQF
TRBV5-6	TRBJ1-3	ASSPDRGSFGNTIY
TRBV28	TRBJ2-3	ASRLDSTDTQY
TRBV19	TRBJ1-2	ASGSRGANYGYT
TRBV5-1	TRBJ1-2	ASTGQANYGYT
TRBV4-3	TRBJ1-2	ASSQDLGTGSGYT
TRBV13	TRBJ2-5	ASSWSQRAQETQY